A single sample is the source of the 13 T cell receptor beta chains below, sequenced in a study of blood T cell repertoires in COVID-19. Assay used: immunoSEQ multiplex PCR; TCRdb lists only in-frame clones, some missing. Among some 260,000 clones listed, roughly 90% were seen once. Material for sequencing was peripheral blood. The receptors come from a human donor in a cohort sampled during active COVID-19.

J is TRBJ1-4 and V is TRBV7-4; TRBD1 matches 8 bases. V lost 3 bases, J lost 7 bases, and 16 bases stayed unmatched. The germline V gene encodes CDR1 SGHVT and CDR2 SQSDAQ. The CDR3 extends over 18 amino acids. The chain's CDR3 is CASSLSPRDRLRPEKLFF. CDR3 nucleotides: TGTGCCAGCAGCTTGAGCCCCCGGGACAGGCTTAGGCCTGAAAAACTGTTTTTT. Full variable domain (missing parts from reference TRBV7-4 and TRBJ1-4): GAGVSQSPRYKVAKRGRDVALRCDSISGHVTLYWYRQTLGQGSEVLTYSQSDAQRDKSGRPSGRFSAERPERSVSTLKIQRTEQGDSAVYLCASSLSPRDRLRPEKLFFGSGTQLSVL.

The CDR3 sequence: CATSRLDRGTSYNEQFF. The DNA for the CDR3 is TGTGCCACCAGCAGGCTGGACAGGGGGACGTCCTACAATGAGCAGTTCTTC. The V call is TRBV15, the J call TRBJ2-1, with TRBD1 identical over 10 bases. The V gene end was trimmed by 3 bases and the J gene end by 1 base; junction bases not matched to a gene: 6. Per the germline V gene, CDR1 is LNHNV and CDR2 is YYDKDF (reference sequence). The CDR3 length is 17 residues.

This chain uses TRBV19 with TRBJ1-1, with D possibly TRBD1 on 5 matching bases. Trimming took 7 bases from V and 3 from J, leaving 9 bases between them. The CDR3 totals 12 residues. Germline V gives CDR1 LNHDA, CDR2 SQIVND (reference sequence). CDR3 protein: CASNWGDTEAFF. The DNA of the CDR3 is TGTGCCAGTAATTGGGGGGACACTGAAGCTTTCTTT.

V usage is TRBV9 and J usage is TRBJ1-1; D remains ambiguous. The CDR3 is made up of 14 amino acids. Trimming took off 3 bases at V and 4 bases at J, with 13 bases between the two ends. Germline CDR1 is SGDLS and CDR2 is YYNGEE. The CDR3 reads CASSGDSDGTEAFF. The CDR3 DNA reads TGTGCCAGCAGCGGAGACTCGGATGGCACTGAAGCTTTCTTT.

This rearrangement joins TRBV28 to TRBJ2-2; D gene uncertain. Trimming removed 3 bases from V and 13 bases from J, with 12 bases in between. The germline V gene has CDR1 MDHEN and CDR2 SYDVKM. The CDR3 length is 12 residues. CDR3: CASSFARGRLFF. For the CDR3, the DNA is TGTGCCAGCAGTTTTGCTAGAGGAAGGCTGTTTTTT.

The chain employs TRBV5-5 and TRBJ1-3; D gene uncertain. CDR3 length: 14 residues. Between the trimmed V and J ends, which lost 0 bases and 8 bases, there was a span of 12 bases. CDR1 and CDR2 from the germline V gene are SGHKS and YYEKEE (reference sequence). The CDR3: CASSLEGPGDTIYF. CDR3 in DNA: TGTGCCAGCAGCTTGGAAGGACCCGGGGACACCATATATTTT.

The chain couples TRBV7-2 to TRBJ2-1, with 9 bases lining up with TRBD2. CDR1 and CDR2 (germline): SGHTA, FQGNSA. The J segment lost 1 base and the V segment lost 3 bases, leaving 1 base of the junction unmatched. The CDR3 loop spans 15 amino acids. CDR3 DNA: TGTGCCAGCAGCTTGGGACTAGCATCCTACAATGAGCAGTTCTTC. Its translation: CASSLGLASYNEQFF.

The chain uses TRBV6-6 and TRBJ2-1; TRBD2 is a possible D gene (5 bases). V lost 0 bases and J lost 8, with 14 bases in between. Germline loops: CDR1 MNHNY, CDR2 SVGAGI (reference sequence). The CDR3 has 15 residues. The CDR3 is CASSYSGRGWDEQFF. DNA for the CDR3: TGTGCCAGCAGTTACTCAGGACGGGGTTGGGATGAGCAGTTCTTC.

This CDR3 reads CASSPDRVNAFF. In DNA form, the CDR3 reads TGTGCCAGCAGTCCCGACAGGGTAAATGCTTTCTTT. This sequence joins TRBV12-3 or TRBV12-4 and TRBJ1-1; 7 nucleotides agree with TRBD1. The CDR3 loop spans 12 amino acids. V dropped 5 bases and J dropped 11; count of bases not matched to a gene: 8.

The J gene is TRBJ1-6, the V gene TRBV7-2; D remains unclear. The CDR3 is 16 residues long. V lost 5 bases, J lost 5 bases, and 16 bases lay in between. Germline CDR1 is SGHTA and CDR2 is FQGNSA. The CDR3 loop is CASSLSGGDNNSPLHF. CDR3 sequence (DNA): TGTGCCAGCAGCCTCTCCGGCGGGGATAATAATTCACCCCTCCACTTT.

The V gene is TRBV7-8, the J gene TRBJ1-2, with TRBD1 matching 7 bases. The CDR3 is 15 residues long. V lost 4 bases and J lost 4; bases outside the gene matches: 9. Germline CDR1 is SGHVS and CDR2 is FQNEAQ. As DNA, the CDR3 is TGTGCCAGCAGCTCCCCCGGGGACAGCCTCTATGGCTACACCTTC. Protein product: CASSSPGDSLYGYTF.

This clone was recorded a few times. The rearrangement uses TRBV7-2 and TRBJ2-7, with TRBD2 identical over 12 bases. Germline values: CDR1 SGHTA, CDR2 FQGNSA. V lost 5 bases to trimming and J lost 2 bases; unmatched junction nucleotides: 4. The CDR3 consists of 15 residues. Here the CDR3 DNA reads TGTGCCAGCAGCCAGGGACTAGCGGGCACCTACGAGCAGTACTTC. Translating gives CASSQGLAGTYEQYF.

The chain employs TRBV3-1 (or the pseudogene TRBV3-2) and TRBJ2-7; a weak D match, TRBD1 (6 bases). CDR1 is LGHDT and CDR2 is YNNKEL in the germline V gene (reference sequence). Trimming took 1 base from V and 0 from J, leaving 10 bases between them. This CDR3 is 15 amino acids long. Written as DNA, the CDR3 is TGTGCCAGCAGCCAAGGGGCGGACAGCTCCTACGAGCAGTACTTC. Its translation: CASSQGADSSYEQYF.